This T cell receptor beta chain is from a study of control samples from healthy donors and cancer patients. The CDR3 is 13 residues long. V was shortened by 4 bases and J by 0 bases, with 7 bases between the two germline ends. Germline loops: CDR1 SGHRS, CDR2 YFSETQ. The table came from immunoSEQ multiplex PCR; TCRdb's copy has only in-frame clones and leaves some out. This sample yields approximately 81,000 clones, of which 90% to 95% are seen a single time; 4.5% to 5.5% belongs to the top ten. The sequence was collected from a young woman in good health. Sequencing used blood. The chain links TRBV5-1 to TRBJ1-1; D ambiguous. In nucleotides, the CDR3 is TGCGCCAGCAGCACGGACGTGAACACTGAAGCTTTCTTT. Residues: CASSTDVNTEAFF.